The present T cell receptor (beta chain) was sequenced within a study of T cell responses to AZD1222 COVID-19 vaccine (dated by TCRdb to the early 2020s). Context from the whole study: A total of 233 trial participants underwent TCR sequencing, of whom 207 had received two doses of AZD1222 and 26 had received two doses of the MenACWY control vaccine. Trial participants were enrolled by age into 18-55, 56-69 and 70-plus year subgroups, with roughly 160, 29 and 62 TCR-sequenced participants respectively.

The junction shows trimming of 5 bases on V and 4 bases on J, plus 14 bases between the germline ends. The CDR3 numbers 14 residues from cysteine through phenylalanine. The sequence is cut down to CDR3 DNA, 42 bases in frame from base 1. The germline V gene provides CDR1 SGHNT and CDR2 YENEEA. Here is what the overall study found, with its caveats: After two AZD1222 doses, spike-specific TCR breadth and depth were significantly higher than at day 0 and than in MenACWY recipients. The 56-69-year group was small, and its depth increase did not reach significance, likely because of low power. Because no samples from the day 14 peak response were available, repertoires could be characterized only after the peak T cell response. Participants were mostly white British and included more females than males, and it was suggested by the authors that clonal diversity may have been underestimated. CD4 TCRs associated with the vaccine covered the entire spike protein, and the dominant responses were in regions 160-218 and 743-854. Epitopes outside the regions mutated in the B.1.351 and B.1.1.7 variants were reportedly recognized by nearly half of the unique spike-specific TCRs. Conclusions about previously exposed vaccinees are limited because only a handful of AZD1222 recipients were SARS-CoV-2 seropositive at baseline.

According to the study, the label for this sample's time point signals: about 28 days (+/-7) after the second vaccine dose. Because spike-specific TCR depth and breadth did not differ between the two schedules, AZD1222 recipients who got a second dose at roughly 4 weeks were pooled with those who got a second dose at roughly 12 weeks. Vaccinee samples were obtained from the UK trials COV001 and COV002, which included a single-blind randomized controlled phase 2/3 trial of AZD1222 (ChAdOx1 nCoV-19) in healthy adults. For TCRbeta chain sequencing, PBMC samples from trial participants were taken at day 0 and at day 28 after the second dose. The CDR3 regions of human TCRbeta chains were analyzed by immunosequencing. The authors processed their data as follows. TCRs in the repertoires were compared against a reference library of SARS-CoV-2-specific TCRs that had been generated with the MIRA antigen-specificity platform. Breadth was defined as the fraction of unique TCRs that were SARS-CoV-2-associated. Depth was defined as the fraction of total T cells that were SARS-CoV-2-associated. Using the MIRA data, each spike-specific TCR was mapped to the spike region that the TCR reacts to and placed in a CD4 or CD8 class. Log10-transformed breadth and depth values were compared by one-way ANOVA with Sidak's multiple comparisons tests. The table comes from immuneACCESS by way of TCRdb, which keeps in-frame sequences with V and J called. Part of the clones is missing from these tables; in studies checked, under half for an unresolved V gene and the rest for unknown reasons. Clone size and the V and J calls come from that table; the DNA yielded D and trimming. The sample records roughly 65,000 clones, roughly 85% of which are singletons. 20% to 30% of the sample belongs to the ten largest clones.

Concerning this clone itself: Its specific antigen is unknown. Per-nucleotide qualities are absent, and no much larger clonotype sits a single base away.

The chain is encoded by TRBV11-3 joined to TRBJ1-1; the D gene is perhaps TRBD1, on 5 matching bases. This receptor was obtained from an adult who received the AZD1222 COVID-19 vaccine. Material: peripheral blood, obtained 28 days after the second AZD1222 dose. The DNA is TGTGCCAGCAGCCTACGAGGGGTTACCACTGAAGCTTTCTTT. It specifies CASSLRGVTTEAFF.